What follows are 31 T cell receptor beta chains derived from one specimen sequenced in a study of cytomegalovirus exposure and HLA in healthy donors. Vbeta (60) and Jbeta (13) primers were used in the PCR. Libraries were prepared by immunoSEQ multiplex PCR; TCRdb keeps only in-frame clonotypes and omits some of them. The table has about 170,000 clones, approximately 67% seen once. The sample taken for sequencing was PBMCs. Source of these receptors: a man aged 35 to 55 in good health and CMV-seronegative.

The chain employs TRBV7-9 and TRBJ2-7, with 10 bases that match TRBD1. The ends lost 3 bases at V and 6 bases at J; junction bases unmatched: 2. Germline CDR1 and CDR2: SEHNR and FQNEAQ (reference sequence). The CDR3 loop spans 13 amino acids. CDR3 sequence reads: CASSFGTGVEQYF. DNA for the CDR3: TGTGCCAGCAGCTTCGGGACAGGGGTCGAGCAGTACTTC.

V usage is TRBV5-5 and J usage is TRBJ1-2; a weak D match, TRBD1 (6 bases). The CDR3 sequence is 13 residues long. The V end lost 0 bases, the J end lost 5 bases, and 8 bases lay between the germline ends. Germline CDR1 is SGHKS and CDR2 is YYEKEE (reference sequence). The CDR3 is CASSLEQGYGYTF. The CDR3 region has the DNA TGTGCCAGCAGCTTGGAGCAGGGGTATGGCTACACCTTC.

In its sample, this clone was seen a few times. The CDR3 is CASSFGTGIDNEQFF. CDR3 coding DNA: TGCGCCAGCAGCTTCGGGACAGGGATAGACAATGAGCAGTTCTTC. The chain has TRBV5-1 and TRBJ2-1; 9 bases fit TRBD1. Unmatched junction bases numbered 5, after V lost 2 bases and J lost 5 bases. CDR3 size: 15 residues. The germline V gene has CDR1 SGHRS and CDR2 YFSETQ.

This clone has just a few counts. The genes are TRBV7-9 and TRBJ2-1; TRBD1 agrees at 8 bases. The CDR3 loop spans 16 amino acids. Trimming at V came to 4 bases and at J to 1 base, leaving 6 bases not matched to a gene. The germline V gene encodes CDR1 SEHNR and CDR2 FQNEAQ (reference sequence). The CDR3 nucleotides read TGTGCCAGCAGCTCAGTGACAGGGGAGTCCTACAATGAGCAGTTCTTC. Amino acid sequence: CASSSVTGESYNEQFF.

This clone turned up a few times. The chain recombines TRBV19 with TRBJ2-7; 9 nucleotides align to TRBD1. The CDR3 runs to 14 residues. V dropped 6 bases and J dropped 2; count of bases not matched to a gene: 5. Germline CDR1 is LNHDA and CDR2 is SQIVND (reference sequence). The CDR3 bases are TGTGCCAGTAGAAAGGGACAGGGTGCCTACGAGCAGTACTTC. The encoded protein is CASRKGQGAYEQYF.

This chain uses TRBV28 with TRBJ1-2, with D tentatively TRBD1 (5 bases). The CDR3 consists of 14 residues. V lost 6 bases and J lost 3, with 14 bases in between. Looked up from germline, CDR1 is MDHEN and CDR2 is SYDVKM. This CDR3 is CASRRPGWDYGYTF. CDR3 nucleotides: TGTGCCAGCAGACGCCCAGGGTGGGACTATGGCTACACCTTC.

In its sample, this clone was seen once. V usage is TRBV7-2 and J usage is TRBJ2-7, with 7 bases that match TRBD1. The germline V gene has CDR1 SGHTA and CDR2 FQGNSA. This CDR3 has 14 amino acids. Losses at the gene ends were 1 base for V and 5 bases for J; bases not matched to a gene: 5. The CDR3: CASSLGGTENEQYF. As DNA, the CDR3 is TGTGCCAGCAGCTTAGGGGGGACAGAAAACGAGCAGTACTTC.

V usage is TRBV16 and J usage is TRBJ1-3, with a weak D call TRBD1 (5 bases). The germline gives CDR1 KGHSY, CDR2 FQNENV. With 0 bases removed from V and 2 bases from J, the gap between germline ends came to 8 bases. This CDR3 is built from 15 residues. The CDR3 nucleotides are TGTGCCAGCAGCCAATCGGCAGGGACTGGAAACACCATATATTTT. Translated: CASSQSAGTGNTIYF.

This rearrangement joins TRBV29-1 to TRBJ2-7, with D possibly matching TRBD2 (5 bases). Germline loops: CDR1 SQVTM, CDR2 ANQGSEA. The CDR3 contains 12 residues. Trimming removed 7 bases at V and 6 bases at J, with 16 bases between. The CDR3 DNA reads as TGCAGCGCCACTAGGAGGTATGGCGAGCAGTACTTC. Amino acid sequence: CSATRRYGEQYF.

This clone was seen a few times. The V call is TRBV19, the J call TRBJ2-7, with 11 bases that match TRBD1. The trim removed 2 bases at V and 5 bases at J, leaving 5 bases unmatched. CDR3 length equals 15 residues. Germline values: CDR1 LNHDA, CDR2 SQIVND (reference sequence). This chain's CDR3 is CASSIWTGGVDEQYF. The CDR3 DNA sequence: TGTGCCAGTAGTATATGGACAGGGGGCGTCGACGAGCAGTACTTC. The entire variable domain, with the rest obtained from reference TRBV19 and TRBJ2-7, is as follows: DGGITQSPKYLFRKEGQNVTLSCEQNLNHDAMYWYRQDPGQGLRLIYYSQIVNDFQKGDIAEGYSVSREKKESFPLTVTSAQKNPTAFYLCASSIWTGGVDEQYFGPGTRLTVT.

The sample holds a few counts of this clone. CDR3 residues: CASSPPGSGGRKTQYF. CDR3 in DNA: TGTGCCAGCAGCCCCCCCGGGAGCGGGGGGCGGAAGACCCAGTACTTC. The chain couples TRBV14 to TRBJ2-5, with 9 bases lining up with TRBD2. V was pared by 4 bases and J by 6 bases, with 12 bases of the junction left unmatched. The CDR3 length is 16 residues. Germline V lookup: CDR1 SGHDN, CDR2 FVKESK.

The chain carries TRBV4-1 and TRBJ2-5; D may be TRBD1 (5 bases). Trimming pared 1 base from V and 6 bases from J, leaving 12 bases between. The CDR3 runs 14 residues. CDR1 MGHRA and CDR2 YSYEKL come from the germline V gene. The CDR3 spells CASSQARAVKTQYF. The DNA of the CDR3 is TGCGCCAGCAGCCAAGCCAGGGCGGTGAAGACCCAGTACTTC.

The rearrangement uses TRBV19 and TRBJ1-2; D is possibly TRBD1 (5 bases). Per germline, CDR1 LNHDA and CDR2 SQIVND (reference sequence). V was cut by 3 bases and J by 4 bases, with 12 bases left in between. The CDR3 is 14 residues long. The CDR3 is CASSIGGTVYGYTF. DNA for the CDR3: TGTGCCAGTAGTATCGGCGGGACTGTCTATGGCTACACCTTC.

The chain has TRBV6-1 and TRBJ1-5; the match to TRBD1 covers 8 bases. Trimming cost V 1 base and J 5 bases; bases outside gene matches: 10. The CDR3 consists of 17 residues. The germline CDR1 and CDR2 sequences are MNHNS and SASEGT. The CDR3 sequence is CASSEGPDRGWDQPQHF. CDR3 DNA: TGTGCCAGCAGTGAAGGGCCCGACAGGGGATGGGATCAGCCCCAGCATTTT.

V is TRBV2 and J is TRBJ1-1; 7 nucleotides agree with TRBD1. Germline V gene sequence: CDR1 SNHLY, CDR2 FYNNEI. This CDR3 is 14 amino acids long. The trim removed 8 bases at V and 3 bases at J, leaving 9 bases unmatched. The CDR3 loop is CASRRDSKDTEAFF. For the CDR3, the DNA is TGTGCCAGCCGACGGGACAGTAAGGACACTGAAGCTTTCTTT.

The J gene is TRBJ1-2, the V gene TRBV15; D may be TRBD1 (6 bases). CDR3 size: 22 residues. V lost 5 bases to trimming and J lost 6 bases, with 40 bases between them. Germline V gives CDR1 LNHNV, CDR2 YYDKDF (reference sequence). CDR3 sequence: CATSSSRGRCIIHPTVRHGYTF. In nucleotides, the CDR3 is TGTGCCACCAGCTCAAGCAGGGGACGGTGCATTATCCACCCGACGGTAAGACATGGCTACACCTTC.

The V gene is TRBV6-1, the J gene TRBJ2-7; 9 bases agree with TRBD1. Germline V lookup: CDR1 MNHNS, CDR2 SASEGT. The CDR3 extends over 14 amino acids. Germline trimming cut 2 bases from V and 7 bases from J; bases unmatched to any gene: 6. The CDR3 reads CASSETGGVGEQYF. The CDR3 DNA is TGTGCCAGCAGTGAAACAGGGGGCGTAGGTGAGCAGTACTTC.

The J gene is TRBJ2-2, the V gene TRBV15; TRBD1 matches 7 bases. Trimming took 4 bases from V and 3 from J; bases not matched to a gene: 5. In germline, CDR1 is LNHNV, CDR2 YYDKDF (reference sequence). The CDR3 is made up of 15 amino acids. CDR3 protein: CATSNRQGYTGELFF. CDR3 nucleotides: TGTGCCACCAGCAATCGACAGGGCTACACCGGGGAGCTGTTTTTT.

The chain employs TRBV9 and TRBJ1-4, with D tentatively TRBD1 (6 bases). The V end was cut by 4 bases, the J end by 8 bases, with 15 bases between. The CDR3 totals 14 residues. Germline lookup yields CDR1 SGDLS and CDR2 YYNGEE. The CDR3 nucleotides are TGTGCCAGCAGCTCAACAGGGACGGACGAAAAACTGTTTTTT. Translated: CASSSTGTDEKLFF. The full variable domain, rest sourced from reference TRBV9 and TRBJ1-4, is DSGVTQTPKHLITATGQRVTLRCSPRSGDLSVYWYQQSLDQGLQFLIQYYNGEERAKGNILERFSAQQFPDLHSELNLSSLELGDSALYFCASSSTGTDEKLFFGSGTQLSVL.

The gene calls are TRBV20-1 and TRBJ2-7; D is ambiguous. The CDR3 has 11 amino acids. Germline assignment: CDR1 DFQATT and CDR2 SNEGSKA (reference sequence). The V gene lost 6 bases and the J gene lost 0 bases, with 6 bases spanning the gap. Written as DNA, the CDR3 is TGCAGTGCGAAGAGCTCCTACGAGCAGTACTTC. Its protein is CSAKSSYEQYF.

This sequence joins TRBV6-5 and TRBJ1-1, with a possible D match to TRBD1 (6 bases). The CDR3 runs 12 residues. Trimming stripped 10 bases from V and 5 bases from J, with 14 bases between. Per germline, CDR1 MNHEY and CDR2 SVGAGI. CDR3 sequence: CATINRETEAFF. CDR3 DNA: TGTGCCACCATTAACAGGGAGACTGAAGCTTTCTTT.

This clone has a handful of counts. The J gene is TRBJ2-1, the V gene TRBV9; D perhaps matches TRBD1 (6 bases). V lost 3 bases and J 7 bases, leaving 20 bases between the germline ends. The CDR3 is 16 amino acids. Germline CDR1 SGDLS, CDR2 YYNGEE. DNA of the CDR3: TGTGCCAGCAGCGCGCCTCTTGCTCACAGGGATAATGAGCAGTTCTTC. It encodes CASSAPLAHRDNEQFF.

CDR3 sequence: CASSQDLRKSYEQYF. DNA of the CDR3: TGTGCCAGCAGCCAAGATCTGCGAAAATCCTACGAGCAGTACTTC. This sequence joins TRBV4-2 and TRBJ2-7; D remains unclear. The CDR3 has 15 residues. V lost 0 bases and J 1 base, leaving 10 bases between the germline ends. CDR1 is LGHNA and CDR2 is YNFKEQ in the germline V gene.

V gene TRBV7-9 combines with J gene TRBJ2-1; D remains ambiguous. Trimming left V 0 bases short and J 10 bases short, with 10 bases between. Germline-derived CDR1 and CDR2 are SEHNR and FQNEAQ (reference sequence). This CDR3 region has 13 residues. CDR3 region: CASSLASHGEQFF. Written as DNA, the CDR3 is TGTGCCAGCAGCTTAGCGTCGCACGGGGAGCAGTTCTTC.

The J gene is TRBJ1-1, the V gene TRBV29-1; tentative D call: TRBD1 (6 bases). Germline V lookup: CDR1 SQVTM, CDR2 ANQGSEA. Trimming stripped 6 bases from V and 2 bases from J, with 13 bases between. The CDR3 runs to 13 residues. In DNA, the CDR3 is TGCAGCGTCCTCAGGGGTGGAAACACTGAAGCTTTCTTT. Its protein product is CSVLRGGNTEAFF.

The genes are TRBV28 and TRBJ1-3, with D possibly matching TRBD1 (6 bases). From germline, CDR1 is MDHEN and CDR2 SYDVKM. V was cut by 6 bases and J by 3 bases, with 15 bases left in between. The CDR3 length is 15 residues. CDR3 loop: CASSPPTGSGNTIYF. CDR3 nucleotide sequence: TGTGCCAGCAGCCCCCCTACAGGGAGTGGAAACACCATATATTTT.

The rearrangement uses TRBV7-8 and TRBJ1-3; D might be TRBD1 (5 bases). Germline V gives CDR1 SGHVS, CDR2 FQNEAQ. The CDR3 loop spans 16 amino acids. Trimming pared 1 base from V and 0 bases from J, leaving 10 bases between. The CDR3 DNA sequence: TGTGCCAGCAGCTTAGTGCAGGGAATCTCTGGAAACACCATATATTTT. Protein product: CASSLVQGISGNTIYF.

The V call is TRBV7-9, the J call TRBJ2-7; 10 positions match TRBD1. Germline values: CDR1 SEHNR, CDR2 FQNEAQ (reference sequence). The CDR3 covers 11 residues. The CDR3 reads CSGGTGEMEYF. In nucleotides, the CDR3 is TGTTCCGGCGGGACAGGGGAAATGGAGTACTTC. The variable domain in full, completed from reference TRBV7-9 and TRBJ2-7, reads DTGVSQNPRHKITKRGQNVTFRCDPISEHNRLYWYRQTLGQGPEFLTYFQNEAQLEKSRLLSDRFSAERPKGSFSTLEIQRTEQGDSAMYLCSGGTGEMEYFGPGTRLTVT.

This clone has just a few counts. The chain has TRBV4-3 and TRBJ1-4, with TRBD1 matching 8 bases. Germline CDR1 is LGHNA and CDR2 is YSLEER. Losses at the gene ends were 0 bases for V and 8 bases for J; bases not matched to a gene: 5. The length of the CDR3 is 15 residues. The CDR3 here is CASSQDHRGNEKLFF. CDR3 DNA sequence: TGCGCCAGCAGCCAAGACCACAGGGGGAACGAAAAACTGTTTTTT.

The J gene is TRBJ1-5, the V gene TRBV4-2; D not certain. This CDR3 comprises 15 residues. V was cut by 1 base and J by 6 bases, with 13 bases left in between. CDR1 is LGHNA, CDR2 YNFKEQ, per germline. CDR3 DNA: TGTGCCAGCAGCCAAGGGGCAGACTACACTCAGCCCCAGCATTTT. Protein sequence: CASSQGADYTQPQHF.

The gene calls are TRBV2 and TRBJ2-7, with D perhaps TRBD2 (6 bases). V lost 4 bases, J lost 1 base, and 20 bases lay in between. Germline loops: CDR1 SNHLY, CDR2 FYNNEI. The CDR3 is made up of 17 amino acids. CDR3 sequence (DNA): TGTGCCAGCAGTGTTTCGGGAGATAGAGAGGGGTCCTACGAGCAGTACTTC. Its translation is CASSVSGDREGSYEQYF. Full variable domain (missing parts from reference TRBV2 and TRBJ2-7): EPEVTQTPSHQVTQMGQEVILRCVPISNHLYFYWYRQILGQKVEFLVSFYNNEISEKSEIFDDQFSVERPDGSNFTLKIRSTKLEDSAMYFCASSVSGDREGSYEQYFGPGTRLTVT.